A selection of T cell receptor beta chains follows, all from one sample in a study of shared clonotypes between healthy human individuals. Method: immunoSEQ multiplex PCR; TCRdb's copy keeps in-frame clones and lacks some. This table holds roughly 2,500,000 clones, 93% found once. Sequences were obtained from naive CD4+ T cells from PBMCs. The receptors were gathered from a man aged 18 to 35 in good health. Some clones in this sample may be carry-over from other donors' samples. The CDR3 runs from the conserved cysteine through the conserved F or W. The order of the fields is CDR3 length, V gene, clone size, J gene, D gene, CDR3 protein, CDR3 DNA. A D gene is named only where the DNA matches it firmly. The listing skips clone size in some rows; elsewhere it reads once, few, many or a size class.

>14|TRBV28|.|TRBJ1-2|.
CASSLPVENYGYTF
TGTGCCAGCAGTCTCCCGGTGGAAAACTATGGCTACACCTTC
>16|TRBV5-4|.|TRBJ2-7|TRBD2
CASSLGGLAGDYEQYF
TGTGCCAGCAGCTTGGGGGGACTAGCGGGAGATTACGAGCAGTACTTC
>16|TRBV9|.|TRBJ2-2|.
CASSVEPSRLAGELFF
TGTGCCAGCAGCGTAGAGCCTAGCAGGTTGGCCGGGGAGCTGTTTTTT
>12|TRBV6-5|.|TRBJ1-1|.
CASTSYNTEAFF
TGTGCCAGCACCTCCTACAACACTGAAGCTTTCTTT
>13|TRBV5-1|.|TRBJ2-2|.
CASAWQGAGELFF
TGCGCCAGCGCCTGGCAGGGTGCAGGGGAGCTGTTTTTT
>17|TRBV5-1|.|TRBJ1-3|.
CASSLGPSPGDGNTIYF
TGCGCCAGCAGCTTGGGGCCCAGTCCGGGGGACGGAAACACCATATATTTT
>15|TRBV15|.|TRBJ2-1|.
CATSDRRSSYNEQFF
TGTGCCACCAGCGACCGGAGAAGCTCCTACAATGAGCAGTTCTTC
>15|TRBV7-2|once|TRBJ1-2|TRBD1
CASSPSRDSSYGYTF
TGTGCCAGCAGCCCTTCCCGGGACAGCTCCTATGGCTACACCTTC
>13|TRBV11-3|.|TRBJ2-2|.
CASSLRFTGELFF
TGTGCCAGCAGCTTAAGGTTCACCGGGGAGCTGTTTTTT
>13|TRBV29-1|.|TRBJ1-2|.
CSVGTRQVYGYTF
TGCAGCGTGGGGACCCGACAGGTCTACGGCTACACCTTC
>17|TRBV4-2|.|TRBJ1-3|.
CASTRGRSREPGNTIYF
TGTGCCAGCACCCGCGGACGGTCCCGGGAGCCTGGAAACACCATATATTTT
>13|TRBV7-9|.|TRBJ1-3|.
CASSLPGGNTIYF
TGTGCCAGCAGCCTCCCTGGGGGAAACACCATATATTTT
>17|TRBV15|.|TRBJ2-7|.
CATSRGKRRKRSYEQYF
TGTGCCACCAGCAGAGGTAAGAGGCGCAAACGCTCCTACGAGCAGTACTTC
>17|TRBV28|.|TRBJ2-2|TRBD2
CASSPPGLAGVSGELFF
TGTGCCAGCAGTCCACCGGGACTAGCAGGAGTTTCCGGGGAGCTGTTTTTT
>12|TRBV19|.|TRBJ1-5|.
CASSPERSGPIF
TGTGCCAGTAGTCCCGAACGATCCGGGCCCATTTTT
>16|TRBV19|once|TRBJ1-1|.
CASSIVFKNMNTEAFF
TGTGCCAGTAGTATAGTATTTAAGAATATGAACACTGAAGCTTTCTTT
>13|TRBV27|.|TRBJ2-7|TRBD1
CASSLSDRGQQYF
TGTGCCAGCAGTTTATCGGACAGGGGGCAGCAGTACTTC
>15|TRBV2|.|TRBJ1-5|.
CASSEDGGRGQPQHF
TGTGCCAGCAGCGAGGACGGAGGACGAGGACAGCCCCAGCATTTT
>15|TRBV5-1|.|TRBJ2-7|TRBD2
CASSLSGRASYEQYF
TGCGCCAGCAGCCTTAGCGGGAGGGCGTCCTACGAGCAGTACTTC
>15|TRBV19|.|TRBJ2-7|.
CASSIGMRKTYEQYF
TGTGCCAGTAGTATAGGGATGCGGAAAACCTACGAGCAGTACTTC
>12|TRBV29-1|once|TRBJ2-1|.
CSAYREWNEQFF
TGCAGCGCCTACAGGGAATGGAATGAGCAGTTCTTC
>15|TRBV27|.|TRBJ1-6|.
CASSFSAILNSPLHF
TGTGCCAGCAGTTTTAGCGCTATATTGAATTCACCCCTCCACTTT
>15|TRBV9|.|TRBJ2-1|.
CASSVGGDAYNEQFF
TGTGCCAGCAGCGTAGGGGGAGATGCCTACAATGAGCAGTTCTTC
>15|TRBV28|.|TRBJ1-5|.
CASSSRILPQAPQHF
TGTGCCAGCAGTTCCCGTATTCTACCCCAGGCGCCCCAGCATTTT
>14|TRBV28|.|TRBJ2-7|.
CASVTPGSPSEQYF
TGTGCCAGCGTAACCCCGGGTTCTCCTTCCGAGCAGTACTTC
>14|TRBV18|.|TRBJ2-5|.
CASSPSGRTETQYF
TGTGCCAGCTCACCCTCAGGCAGGACGGAGACCCAGTACTTC
>12|TRBV28|.|TRBJ1-2|.
CASSTQGSGYTF
TGTGCCAGCAGCACACAGGGTTCGGGCTACACCTTC
>14|TRBV2|.|TRBJ1-1|.
CASSEEGVETEAFF
TGTGCCAGCAGTGAAGAAGGGGTTGAGACTGAAGCTTTCTTT
>15|TRBV28|.|TRBJ2-4|.
CASSPPGAAKNIQYF
TGTGCCAGCAGTCCCCCAGGGGCGGCCAAAAACATTCAGTACTTC
>15|TRBV9|.|TRBJ2-5|.
CASSPLVGGLETQYF
TGTGCCAGCAGCCCCCTAGTAGGCGGCCTGGAGACCCAGTACTTC
>11|TRBV20-1|.|TRBJ1-2|.
CSVPFNYGYTF
TGCAGTGTTCCATTTAACTATGGCTACACCTTC
>15|TRBV10-3|.|TRBJ2-7|TRBD2
CAISESRGASNEQYF
TGTGCCATCAGTGAGTCGCGGGGGGCATCGAACGAGCAGTACTTC
>14|TRBV28|.|TRBJ2-7|.
CASSLDGTAYEQYF
TGTGCCAGCAGTTTAGATGGGACGGCTTACGAGCAGTACTTC
>17|TRBV7-9|.|TRBJ1-1|TRBD1
CASSLAGRGLGDTEAFF
TGTGCCAGCAGCTTAGCCGGCAGGGGGTTGGGGGACACTGAAGCTTTCTTT
>16|TRBV15|.|TRBJ2-1|TRBD2
CATSRGGTSVYNEQFF
TGTGCCACCAGCAGAGGTGGGACTAGCGTATACAATGAGCAGTTCTTC
>21|TRBV9|.|TRBJ1-3|.
CASSVLVGGDHIQSPGNTIYF
TGTGCCAGCAGCGTGTTAGTTGGAGGGGATCATATCCAGTCCCCTGGAAACACCATATATTTT
>13|TRBV7-9|.|TRBJ1-4|.
CASSLGSGEKLFF
TGTGCCAGCAGCTTAGGGTCCGGCGAAAAACTGTTTTTT
>15|TRBV7-2|.|TRBJ2-1|.
CASSLDSGTYNEQFF
TGTGCCAGCAGCTTAGACAGTGGCACCTACAATGAGCAGTTCTTC
>17|TRBV11-3|.|TRBJ2-1|.
CASSLDPQRSSYNEQFF
TGTGCCAGCAGCTTAGATCCACAGCGGTCCTCCTACAATGAGCAGTTCTTC
>13|TRBV7-8|.|TRBJ1-2|.
CASSLDPVYGYTF
TGTGCCAGCAGCTTAGATCCGGTCTATGGCTACACCTTC
>13|TRBV7-9|.|TRBJ1-6|.
CASRPGNNSPLHF
TGTGCCAGCCGGCCGGGAAATAATTCACCCCTCCACTTT
>14|TRBV9|.|TRBJ2-2|.
CASSPFPNAGELFF
TGTGCCAGCAGCCCTTTCCCGAACGCCGGGGAGCTGTTTTTT
>14|TRBV5-1|.|TRBJ2-5|.
CASSLTVRQETQYF
TGCGCCAGCAGCTTGACAGTCCGTCAAGAGACCCAGTACTTC
>15|TRBV6-5|.|TRBJ2-3|TRBD1
CASSSRTGRTDTQYF
TGTGCCAGCAGTTCCCGGACAGGGAGAACAGATACGCAGTATTTT
>19|TRBV18|.|TRBJ2-5|TRBD2
CASSPLPVASGNEEETQYF
TGTGCCAGCTCACCACTCCCAGTTGCTAGCGGGAATGAGGAGGAGACCCAGTACTTC
>14|TRBV2|.|TRBJ2-5|TRBD2
CASSPGTSTKTQYF
TGTGCCAGCAGCCCCGGGACTAGCACAAAGACCCAGTACTTC
>14|TRBV7-3|.|TRBJ2-2|.
CASSLSSNTGELFF
TGTGCCAGCAGCTTATCATCGAACACCGGGGAGCTGTTTTTT
>14|TRBV6-1|.|TRBJ2-7|.
CASSVRGPFYEQYF
TGTGCCAGCAGTGTTCGGGGCCCCTTCTACGAGCAGTACTTC
>14|TRBV5-6|.|TRBJ1-2|.
CASSLRTLDYGYTF
TGTGCCAGCAGCTTGCGGACCTTAGACTATGGCTACACCTTC
>16|TRBV28|.|TRBJ2-7|.
CASSLQLGTPVYEQYF
TGTGCCAGCAGTTTACAACTGGGAACTCCCGTCTACGAGCAGTACTTC
>11|TRBV6-1|.|TRBJ2-1|.
CASSEGREQFF
TGTGCCAGCAGTGAAGGGCGGGAGCAGTTCTTC
>15|TRBV19|.|TRBJ1-1|.
CASSIPLGGSTEAFF
TGTGCCAGTAGTATCCCCCTCGGGGGTTCCACTGAAGCTTTCTTT
>14|TRBV19|once|TRBJ2-2|.
CASSSDANTGELFF
TGTGCCAGTAGTAGTGACGCGAACACCGGGGAGCTGTTTTTT
>16|TRBV6-1|.|TRBJ1-2|.
CASSEVDYGDFYGYTF
TGTGCCAGCAGTGAAGTTGATTACGGGGATTTTTATGGCTACACCTTC
>15|TRBV29-1|.|TRBJ1-2|.
CSVEDRAGLHYGYTF
TGCAGCGTTGAAGATCGTGCCGGGCTCCACTATGGCTACACCTTC